The 5 T cell receptor beta chains given below trace back to one sample, sequenced in a study of response to subunit inactivated influenza vaccine. Via MiXCR, TCRdb re-called the RT-PCR reads, giving one row per CDR3 protein. The top ten clones hold around 9.9% of a sample with fewer than 200,000 distinct CDR3 sequences, around 9.2% of them seen once. The sample in question was non-naive T cells sorted from PBMCs, obtained on the day of vaccination. The source of these receptors is a middle-aged man who received an inactivated influenza vaccine.

In this sample, this clonotype turned up many times. The genes are TRBV3-1 and TRBJ2-7, with D perhaps assigned TRBD1 or TRBD2 (7 bases each). Germline assignment: CDR1 LGHDT and CDR2 YNNKEL (reference sequence). The CDR3 spans 17 residues. The V end was cut by 3 bases, the J end by 3 bases, with 21 bases between. The chain's CDR3 is CASSHRQGRTRGYEQYF. As DNA, the CDR3 is TGTGCCAGCAGCCACCGACAGGGACGGACTAGAGGCTACGAGCAGTACTTC.

This clonotype was found many times. The chain carries TRBV6-1 and TRBJ2-7, with 9 nucleotides matching TRBD2. Germline-derived CDR1 and CDR2 are MNHNS and SASEGT. J gave up 3 bases and V 6 bases, and 3 bases lay outside the gene matches. The CDR3 sequence is 13 residues long. CDR3 residues: CASRREGHYEQYF. In DNA form, the CDR3 reads TGTGCCAGCAGGCGGGAGGGACACTACGAGCAGTACTTC.

This clonotype was counted at least ten times. The rearrangement links TRBV24-1 to TRBJ2-1, with D possibly matching TRBD2 (5 bases). Germline V gene data show CDR1 as KGHDR and CDR2 as SFDVKD. The CDR3 is made up of 14 amino acids. Trimming took 6 bases from V and 2 from J, leaving 10 bases between them. The CDR3 DNA reads TGTGCCACCAGTATAAGCGGACCCTACAATGAGCAGTTCTTC. Its translation is CATSISGPYNEQFF.

There are a few counts of this clonotype. V gene TRBV3-1 combines with J gene TRBJ1-2; no reliable D call. This CDR3 has 11 residues. Germline CDR1 reads LGHDT; CDR2 reads YNNKEL (reference sequence). With 2 bases removed from V and 7 bases from J, the gap between germline ends came to 5 bases. As DNA, the CDR3 is TGTGCCAGCAGCCAATCAGCTGGCTACACCTTC. Amino acid sequence: CASSQSAGYTF.

This clonotype was detected ten times or more. V and J are TRBV28 and TRBJ2-7; TRBD2 matches 9 bases. Germline V lookup: CDR1 MDHEN, CDR2 SYDVKM. The V gene end was trimmed by 3 bases and the J gene end by 0 bases; junction bases not matched to a gene: 15. This CDR3 is built from 19 residues. The CDR3 sequence: CASSLAGLAVQKSSYEQYF. CDR3 nucleotide sequence: TGTGCCAGCAGTTTGGCGGGACTAGCCGTACAAAAGAGCTCCTACGAGCAGTACTTC.